The source of this T cell receptor (beta chain) is a study of T cell repertoires in cytomegalovirus infection. TCRdb used MiXCR to reprocess the reads, holding one entry per CDR3 protein. The table includes 250,000 to 400,000 distinct CDR3 sequences, 20% to 30% detected once. Only a few counts were recorded for this clonotype. Antigen: not known. The CDR3 is 15 amino acids. Germline assignment: CDR1 DFQATT and CDR2 SNEGSKA (reference sequence). V was shortened by 7 bases and J by 0 bases, with 16 bases between the two germline ends. The TCR sequence derives from a human donor in good health (CMV status not recorded). Some clones in this sample may be carry-over from other donors' samples. The material was cultured PBMCs, obtained from culture after CMV antigen stimulation. This chain connects TRBV20-1 to TRBJ2-1; the D gene is possibly TRBD1 (5 bases). This CDR3 is CSGKKWGRSYNEQFF. Written as DNA, the CDR3 is TGCAGTGGTAAAAAGTGGGGCCGCTCCTACAATGAGCAGTTCTTC.